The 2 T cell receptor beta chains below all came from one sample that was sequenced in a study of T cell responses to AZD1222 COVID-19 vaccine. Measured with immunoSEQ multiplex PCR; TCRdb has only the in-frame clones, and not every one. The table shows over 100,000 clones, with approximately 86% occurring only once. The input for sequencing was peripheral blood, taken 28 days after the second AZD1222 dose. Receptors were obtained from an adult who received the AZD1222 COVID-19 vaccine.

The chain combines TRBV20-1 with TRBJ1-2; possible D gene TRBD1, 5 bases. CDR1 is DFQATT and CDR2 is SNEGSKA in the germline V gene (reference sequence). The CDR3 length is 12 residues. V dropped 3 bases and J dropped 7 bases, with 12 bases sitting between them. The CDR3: CSASPGKAGYTF. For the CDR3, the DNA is TGCAGTGCTAGTCCAGGGAAAGCTGGCTACACCTTC.

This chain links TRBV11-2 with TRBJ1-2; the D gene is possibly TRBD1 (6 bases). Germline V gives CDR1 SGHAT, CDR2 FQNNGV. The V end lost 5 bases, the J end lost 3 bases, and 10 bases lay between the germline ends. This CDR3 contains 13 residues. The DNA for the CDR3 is TGTGCCAGCAGCCCCGCAGGGGACTATGGCTACACCTTC. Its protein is CASSPAGDYGYTF.